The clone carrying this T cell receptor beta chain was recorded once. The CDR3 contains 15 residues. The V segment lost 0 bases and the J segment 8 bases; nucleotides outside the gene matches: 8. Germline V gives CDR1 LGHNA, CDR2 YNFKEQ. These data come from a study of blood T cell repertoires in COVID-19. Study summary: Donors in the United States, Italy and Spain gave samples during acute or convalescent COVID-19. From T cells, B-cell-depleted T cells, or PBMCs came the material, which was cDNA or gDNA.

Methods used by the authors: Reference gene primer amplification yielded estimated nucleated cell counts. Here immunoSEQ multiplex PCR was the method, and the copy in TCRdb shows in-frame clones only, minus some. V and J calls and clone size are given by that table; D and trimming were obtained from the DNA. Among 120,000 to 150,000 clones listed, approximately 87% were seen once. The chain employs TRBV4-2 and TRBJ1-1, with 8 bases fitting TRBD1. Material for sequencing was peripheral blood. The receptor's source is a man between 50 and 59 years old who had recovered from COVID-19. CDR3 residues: CASSQDLRRTGEAFF. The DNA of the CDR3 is TGTGCCAGCAGCCAAGATTTACGCCGGACAGGGGAAGCTTTCTTT.